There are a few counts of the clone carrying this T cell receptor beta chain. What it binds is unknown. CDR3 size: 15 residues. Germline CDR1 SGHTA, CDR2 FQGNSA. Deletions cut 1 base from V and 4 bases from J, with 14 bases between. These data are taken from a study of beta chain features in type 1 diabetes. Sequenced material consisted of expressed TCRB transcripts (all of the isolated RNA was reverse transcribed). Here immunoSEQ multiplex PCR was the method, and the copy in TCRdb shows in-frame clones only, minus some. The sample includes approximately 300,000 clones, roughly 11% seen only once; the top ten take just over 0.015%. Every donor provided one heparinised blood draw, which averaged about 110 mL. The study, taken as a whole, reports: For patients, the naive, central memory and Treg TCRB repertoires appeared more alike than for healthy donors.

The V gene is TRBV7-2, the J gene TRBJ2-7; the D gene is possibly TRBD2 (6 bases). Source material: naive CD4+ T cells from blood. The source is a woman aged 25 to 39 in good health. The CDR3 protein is CASSLDPAGGYEQYF. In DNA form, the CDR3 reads TGTGCCAGCAGCTTAGACCCAGCGGGTGGGTACGAGCAGTACTTC.